Listed here is a single TCR beta chain. Its matching antigen is unknown. This sample is drawn from a study of radiotherapy plus CTLA-4 blockade in lung cancer. Ipilimumab CTLA-4 blockade and focal radiation were given to patients with chemo-refractory metastatic non-small-cell lung cancer. This CDR3 has 14 amino acids. Trimming left V 4 bases short and J 1 base short, with 8 bases between. Germline values: CDR1 KGHSH, CDR2 LQKENI. Profiling relied on immunoSEQ multiplex PCR, and the TCRdb table lists in-frame clones only, not all of them. The sample has approximately 97,000 clones, roughly 80% seen once. General observations from the study: Clones of tumor-derived TCRs expanded in blood after radiotherapy plus ipilimumab. Early shifts in blood T cell clones, with interferon-beta, reportedly predicted response best.

The TCR originated in a human donor with non-small cell lung cancer who had stable disease on radiotherapy plus ipilimumab. The rearrangement uses TRBV18 and TRBJ1-3; the D is unclear. The sequences come from peripheral blood, collected from a patient treated with radiotherapy plus ipilimumab. CDR3 region: CASSLSGSGNTIYF. The CDR3 nucleotides read TGTGCCAGCTCACTATCCGGATCTGGAAACACCATATATTTT.